This TCR beta chain was documented in a study of T cells in tumors after PD-1 blockade (dated by TCRdb to 2018 to 2020). About the investigation overall: Exclusion criteria were prior checkpoint blockade, use of systemic immunosuppressants, or recent radiotherapy or other anti-cancer therapy within 4 weeks. Patients were treated with either pembrolizumab 200 mg every 3 weeks or cemiplimab 350 mg every 2 weeks. While on anti-PD-1 treatment, some of the patients also continued taking daily vismodegib 150 mg. On average, peripheral blood samples yielded some 37,000 unique clonotypes and approximately 100,000 TCR templates (range roughly 24,679-257,772). Paired single-cell RNA and TCR sequencing was performed on site-matched tumors from BCC or SCC patients before and after anti-PD-1 therapy. Bulk TCR sequencing was performed on fewer than 13 peripheral blood samples from about five patients to compare blood and tumor clonotypes. RECIST version 1.1 was the standard used to evaluate clinical response.

Details on this clone: The antigen it binds to is not known. Base qualities are not recorded, but no much larger clone differs from it by a single base.

Results the study describes overall, beyond this receptor: About 38% of TCR clonotypes from the tumor were detected in blood, and certain novel exhausted tumor clones were present in blood collected before treatment, which suggests recruitment from the periphery. The source of novel T cell clones was not identified and could include lymphoid organs or rare unexpanded clones within the tumor or its periphery.

Deep TCRbeta sequencing was performed with the immunoSEQ platform. On the authors' methods: For further analysis, only productive rearrangements were exported out of the immunoSEQ Analyzer. T cell phenotypes were assigned to bulk TCRbeta clonotypes by matching the clonotypes to single-cell RNA+TCR-seq clones that had the same TCRbeta sequence. Clone enrichment in tumor was calculated as tumor frequency divided by PBMC frequency from bulk TCR sequencing. TCRs were sorted with GLIPH into specificity groups, meaning clusters of distinct TCRs that share CDR3 motifs and likely recognize common antigens. Drawn from immuneACCESS, this table holds only the in-frame rearrangements with V and J called that TCRdb kept. Clones are partly lost; checked studies trace under half to an unresolved V gene and leave the rest unexplained. V, J and clone size are taken as reported in that table, and D and trimming were inferred from the DNA itself. The sample has about 60,000 clones on record, under 80% of them singletons. The top ten clones comprise over 3.5% of the sample.

According to the study, the label for this sample's time point signals: after anti-PD-1 therapy. For bulk TCRbeta sequencing, genomic DNA was extracted from tumor biopsies or peripheral blood, and input amounts ranged from 616 ng to 6,004 ng. Every patient was a poor candidate for surgical resection and had histologically proven advanced or metastatic basal or squamous cell carcinoma. The basal cell carcinoma cohort comprised roughly twelve patients, of whom several had bulk tumor TCR sequencing. The sequence came from a human donor with basal cell carcinoma. Sequencing used PBMCs, obtained after anti-PD-1 treatment.

The encoded CDR3 is CASTSGVNTEAFF. DNA sequence: TGTGCCAGCACCTCGGGGGTGAACACTGAAGCTTTCTTT. The sequence links TRBV3-1 (or the pseudogene TRBV3-2) to TRBJ1-1; the D gene is perhaps TRBD1, on 5 matching bases. At the junction V is shortened by 7 bases and J by 0 bases, with 9 bases in between. CDR1 is given as LGHDT and CDR2 as YNNKEL, both from the germline V gene (reference sequence). The CDR3, cysteine through phenylalanine, is 13 amino acids long. Kept here is only the CDR3 DNA, which spans 39 bases and is read in frame from base 1.